This is a list of T cell receptor beta chains from one sample in a study of response to subunit inactivated influenza vaccine. Using its own MiXCR run on the RT-PCR reads, TCRdb lists one record per CDR3 protein. Found here are about 830,000 distinct CDR3 sequences, approximately 17% of them singletons; the top ten hold roughly 11%. The specimen comprised PBMCs from blood, sampled less than 6 days after vaccination. These TCRs come from a man aged 50 to 59 who received an inactivated influenza vaccine. The CDR3 runs from the conserved cysteine through the conserved F or W. D genes are given only for firm matches. Only part of the rows carry a size: once, few, many, or a class if the clone is expanded.

v_gene: TRBV4-3; d_gene: NA; abundance: few; j_gene: TRBJ2-7; CDR3aa: CASSWRKGYHEQYF; CDR3nt: TGCGCCAGCAGTTGGAGAAAGGGATACCACGAGCAGTACTTC
v_gene: TRBV7-8; d_gene: TRBD1; abundance: NA; j_gene: TRBJ1-4; CDR3aa: CASSRQGLSEKLFF; CDR3nt: TGTGCCAGCAGCCGACAGGGGTTAAGTGAAAAACTGTTTTTT
v_gene: TRBV3-1; d_gene: TRBD1; abundance: few; j_gene: TRBJ2-7; CDR3aa: CASSQARYDRGYEQYF; CDR3nt: TGTGCCAGCAGCCAAGCACGGTATGACAGGGGCTACGAGCAGTACTTC
v_gene: TRBV20-1; d_gene: NA; abundance: many; j_gene: TRBJ1-2; CDR3aa: CSARAFGGYTF; CDR3nt: TGCAGTGCCCGGGCGTTTGGGGGCTACACCTTC
v_gene: TRBV15; d_gene: TRBD2; abundance: many; j_gene: TRBJ2-1; CDR3aa: CATSRDLGAGRTWEQFF; CDR3nt: TGTGCCACCAGCAGAGATCTGGGAGCGGGACGTACATGGGAGCAGTTCTTC
v_gene: TRBV7-9; d_gene: TRBD1; abundance: few; j_gene: TRBJ2-7; CDR3aa: CASSDNTGATYEQYF; CDR3nt: TGTGCCAGCAGCGACAATACAGGGGCGACCTACGAGCAGTACTTC
v_gene: TRBV20-1; d_gene: TRBD1; abundance: few; j_gene: TRBJ1-5; CDR3aa: CSARLSQGTWGQPQHF; CDR3nt: TGCAGTGCTAGATTGTCACAGGGGACGTGGGGTCAGCCCCAGCATTTT
v_gene: TRBV7-2; d_gene: TRBD2; abundance: NA; j_gene: TRBJ2-3; CDR3aa: CASSLVGGGRGADTQYF; CDR3nt: TGTGCCAGCAGCTTAGTCGGGGGTGGGAGGGGAGCAGATACGCAGTATTTT
v_gene: TRBV9; d_gene: TRBD2; abundance: few; j_gene: TRBJ2-7; CDR3aa: CASSVAAGVYEQYF; CDR3nt: TGTGCCAGCAGCGTAGCAGCGGGAGTCTACGAGCAGTACTTC
v_gene: TRBV2; d_gene: NA; abundance: few; j_gene: TRBJ2-7; CDR3aa: CASRRRSRGAHEQYF; CDR3nt: TGTGCCAGCAGGAGACGGTCCAGGGGGGCCCACGAGCAGTACTTC
v_gene: TRBV12-3/TRBV12-4; d_gene: NA; abundance: NA; j_gene: TRBJ1-1; CDR3aa: CASGKDRLGTEAFF; CDR3nt: TGTGCCAGCGGCAAGGACCGTTTGGGGACTGAAGCTTTCTTT
v_gene: TRBV7-6; d_gene: NA; abundance: many; j_gene: TRBJ1-6; CDR3aa: CASSLAFNSPLHF; CDR3nt: TGTGCCAGCAGCTTAGCCTTTAATTCACCCCTCCACTTT
v_gene: TRBV20-1; d_gene: TRBD1; abundance: NA; j_gene: TRBJ2-4; CDR3aa: CSAEEQGAENIQYF; CDR3nt: TGCAGTGCCGAAGAACAGGGGGCCGAAAACATTCAGTACTTC
v_gene: TRBV6-2/TRBV6-3; d_gene: TRBD1; abundance: NA; j_gene: TRBJ2-5; CDR3aa: CASRRSGGSRETQYF; CDR3nt: TGTGCCAGCAGGCGTTCAGGGGGCTCCCGGGAGACCCAGTACTTC
v_gene: TRBV20-1; d_gene: NA; abundance: NA; j_gene: TRBJ1-4; CDR3aa: CSALPGSTFNEKLFF; CDR3nt: TGCAGTGCCCTCCCGGGCAGCACGTTCAATGAAAAACTGTTTTTT
v_gene: TRBV28; d_gene: TRBD2; abundance: NA; j_gene: TRBJ2-3; CDR3aa: CASRGAFGTSEDTQYF; CDR3nt: TGTGCCAGCAGGGGGGCCTTCGGGACTAGCGAAGATACGCAGTATTTT
v_gene: TRBV29-1; d_gene: TRBD1; abundance: NA; j_gene: TRBJ2-7; CDR3aa: CSVEGRTGNYEQYF; CDR3nt: TGCAGCGTTGAAGGACGGACAGGGAACTACGAGCAGTACTTC
v_gene: TRBV5-1; d_gene: NA; abundance: few; j_gene: TRBJ2-5; CDR3aa: CASSLAPHGTGWNQETQYF; CDR3nt: TGCGCCAGCAGCTTGGCTCCACATGGCACGGGGTGGAACCAAGAGACCCAGTACTTC
v_gene: TRBV30; d_gene: TRBD2; abundance: few; j_gene: TRBJ2-7; CDR3aa: CAGVRSGRSYEQYF; CDR3nt: TGTGCGGGGGTCAGGAGCGGGAGGAGCTACGAGCAGTACTTC
v_gene: TRBV5-1; d_gene: TRBD1; abundance: NA; j_gene: TRBJ2-1; CDR3aa: CASSWEQQGYEQFF; CDR3nt: TGCGCCAGCAGCTGGGAACAACAGGGGTACGAGCAGTTCTTC
v_gene: TRBV7-8; d_gene: NA; abundance: few; j_gene: TRBJ1-6; CDR3aa: CASSREGGNSPLHF; CDR3nt: TGTGCCAGCAGCCGTGAAGGTGGAAATTCACCCCTCCACTTT
v_gene: TRBV12-3/TRBV12-4; d_gene: NA; abundance: few; j_gene: TRBJ2-5; CDR3aa: CASSLRAGVHETQYF; CDR3nt: TGTGCCAGCAGTTTAAGAGCGGGTGTACACGAGACCCAGTACTTC
v_gene: TRBV4-3; d_gene: TRBD2; abundance: NA; j_gene: TRBJ2-7; CDR3aa: CASSQDLEREFGDEQYF; CDR3nt: TGCGCCAGCAGCCAAGATCTTGAGCGGGAGTTCGGAGACGAGCAGTACTTC
v_gene: TRBV6-5; d_gene: TRBD1; abundance: few; j_gene: TRBJ2-2; CDR3aa: CASSYSGTGLTGELFF; CDR3nt: TGTGCCAGCAGTTACTCAGGGACAGGTCTTACCGGGGAGCTGTTTTTT
v_gene: TRBV5-1; d_gene: NA; abundance: NA; j_gene: TRBJ2-7; CDR3aa: CASSLDGSTLDEQYF; CDR3nt: TGCGCCAGCAGCTTGGATGGGTCGACCCTGGACGAGCAGTACTTC
v_gene: TRBV12-3/TRBV12-4; d_gene: NA; abundance: NA; j_gene: TRBJ2-7; CDR3aa: CASSLRAGGSPYEQYF; CDR3nt: TGTGCCAGCAGTTTACGGGCTGGGGGCAGTCCCTACGAGCAGTACTTC
v_gene: TRBV5-1; d_gene: TRBD1; abundance: few; j_gene: TRBJ1-2; CDR3aa: CASSLQGPYNYGYTF; CDR3nt: TGCGCCAGCAGCTTACAGGGGCCTTATAACTATGGCTACACCTTC